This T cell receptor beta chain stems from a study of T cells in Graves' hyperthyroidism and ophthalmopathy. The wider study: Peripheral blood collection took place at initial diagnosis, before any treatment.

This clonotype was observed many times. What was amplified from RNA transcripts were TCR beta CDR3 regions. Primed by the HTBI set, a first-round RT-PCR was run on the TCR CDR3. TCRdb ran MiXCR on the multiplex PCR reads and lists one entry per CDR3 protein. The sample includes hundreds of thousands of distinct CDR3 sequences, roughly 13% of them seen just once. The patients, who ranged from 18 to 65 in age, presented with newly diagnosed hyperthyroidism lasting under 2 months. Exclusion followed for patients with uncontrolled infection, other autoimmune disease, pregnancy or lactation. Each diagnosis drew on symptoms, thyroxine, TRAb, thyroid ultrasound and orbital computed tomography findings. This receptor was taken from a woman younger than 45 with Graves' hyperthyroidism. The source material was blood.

The CDR3 protein is CASSFFTGTGNEKLFF. The CDR3 coding sequence is TGTGCCAGCAGTTTCTTCACCGGGACAGGGAATGAAAAACTGTTTTTT. The chain carries TRBV28 and TRBJ1-4; TRBD1 agrees at 9 bases. The germline gives CDR1 MDHEN, CDR2 SYDVKM. The CDR3 is made up of 16 amino acids. V lost 3 bases to trimming and J lost 5 bases; unmatched junction nucleotides: 7.